This T cell receptor beta chain was recovered during a study of CXCR3-negative and CXCR3-positive naive CD8 T cells. As regards this clonotype: The antigen is not known.

Whole-study results and caveats: Compared with CXCR3-negative naive cells, CXCR3-positive naive cells showed more hydrophobic TRB CDR3s. Each naive subset displayed comparably high diversity, whereas memory CD8+ cells displayed much lower diversity.

cDNA libraries for TRB were generated by 5' RACE incorporating UMI labels. TCRdb reprocessed the 5' RACE reads and reports one entry per CDR3 protein, with no DNA. In total, the table holds some 60,000 distinct CDR3 sequences. Sample: naive CXCR3+ CD8+ T cells from blood. Subset reported: CD45RO-CCR7+CD27+CD95- naive CD8+ T cells expressing CXCR3 (TNR3+). This receptor was taken from a human donor in good health. Some clones in this sample may be carry-over from other donors' samples.

The CDR3 spells CASSFSGGNYNEQFF. The chain combines TRBV7-9 with TRBJ2-1; TCRdb indicates TRBD1, and absent DNA this call remains unverified. Germline CDR1 SEHNR, CDR2 FQNEAQ (reference sequence). The CDR3 is 15 residues long. Supplemented by reference TRBV7-9 and TRBJ2-1, the full variable domain reads DTGVSQNPRHKITKRGQNVTFRCDPISEHNRLYWYRQTLGQGPEFLTYFQNEAQLEKSRLLSDRFSAERPKGSFSTLEIQRTEQGDSAMYLCASSFSGGNYNEQFFGPGTRLTVL.